This T cell receptor (beta chain) was retrieved from a study of blood T cell repertoires in COVID-19. Study-wide context: COVID-19 samples collected from the United States, Italy and Spain covered acute and convalescent phases.

Germline V gene sequence: CDR1 ENHRY, CDR2 SYGVKD. V shed 5 bases and J shed 4 bases, with 20 bases lying between them. The CDR3 is 16 residues long. Study processing details: Estimation of nucleated cell counts was performed using reference gene primer amplification. Measured with immunoSEQ multiplex PCR; TCRdb has only the in-frame clones, and not every one. V, J and clone size are those of that table, while D and trimming were read from the DNA. The data contain 270,000 or so clones, approximately 87% of them singletons. Seattle cases were enrolled at active infection and followed longitudinally. Sequencing used peripheral blood. This receptor was obtained from a woman aged 25 to 45 with COVID-19, enrolled during active disease. V is TRBV10-3 and J is TRBJ1-2, with D tentatively TRBD1 (6 bases). CDR3 coding DNA: TGTGCCATCAGTTCCCCCCGGGCAGGGGCGGTCTATGGCTACACCTTC. Translating gives CAISSPRAGAVYGYTF.